This record covers a single T cell receptor beta chain. This sample is part of a study of blood T cell repertoires in COVID-19. Study-level background: Some COVID-19 samples were acute and others convalescent; all came from the United States, Italy and Spain.

The CDR3 loop spans 14 amino acids. Trimming removed 3 bases from V and 5 bases from J, with 11 bases in between. CDR1 is SEHNR and CDR2 is FQNEAQ in the germline V gene (reference sequence). In the authors' methods: Estimates of nucleated cell counts were drawn from the amplification of reference gene primers. Assay: immunoSEQ multiplex PCR; the TCRdb copy retains only in-frame clones and omits some. The V and J calls and clone size come from that table; D and trimming were worked out from the DNA. The top ten hold roughly 16% of the sample, which has approximately 220,000 clones, 90% seen once. The study assigned cohorts using participant-reported clinical history. Contact with a PCR-confirmed or clinician-diagnosed COVID-19 case occurred within 2 weeks of entry.

Sequencing input: PBMCs or T cells enriched from blood (not recorded which). This clonotype was sampled from a man aged 25 to 40 who had been exposed to COVID-19. The rearrangement uses TRBV7-9 and TRBJ2-1; D not resolved. The CDR3 bases are TGTGCCAGCAGCTTCGTGGGCGCAAACAATGAGCAGTTCTTC. Protein: CASSFVGANNEQFF.